This T cell receptor (beta chain) was obtained from a study of T cell responses to AZD1222 COVID-19 vaccine. Study findings and constraints: Spike-specific TCR breadth and depth went up after people got two AZD1222 doses.

TCRdb's table, derived via immunoSEQ multiplex PCR, lists solely in-frame clones and lacks some. The sample lists around 150,000 clones, approximately 90% occurring once. This clone was detected once. Its antigen is unknown. Its ends do not fully match the called genes, so a read error is possible. The CDR3 totals 11 residues. CDR1 MNHEY and CDR2 SMNVEV come from the germline V gene (reference sequence). The genes are TRBV27 and TRBJ1-5; a weak D match, TRBD1 (5 bases). Sequenced here: peripheral blood, sampled 28 days after the second AZD1222 dose. The clonotype originates from an adult who received the AZD1222 COVID-19 vaccine. The CDR3 is CAVGANQAQHF. CDR3 bases: TGTGCTGTCGGGGCGAATCAGGCCCAGCATTTT.